This T cell receptor (beta chain) was recorded in a study of STAT3 mutations in large granular lymphocyte leukemia. Overall study findings and caveats: At least one immunodominant TCR beta clonotype appeared in every T-cell large granular lymphocyte leukemia patient.

Remarks on this clone: Its antigen is still unknown.

The assay was immunoSEQ multiplex PCR, and TCRdb's table has in-frame clones only and misses some. Of roughly 3,300 clones in the sample, 65% to 70% were seen once. The germline V gene encodes CDR1 SEHNR and CDR2 FQNEAQ (reference sequence). Trimming removed 3 bases from V and 10 bases from J; junction bases left unmatched: 11. The CDR3 spans 14 residues. The source material was peripheral blood mononuclear cells. The chain has TRBV7-9 and TRBJ1-1, with 7 positions matching TRBD1. The receptor comes from a woman in her 40s with T-cell large granular lymphocyte leukemia. Some clones in this sample may be carry-over from other donors' samples. The CDR3 spells CASSLGQTLSGAFF. CDR3 nucleotides: TGTGCCAGCAGCTTGGGACAGACCCTTAGCGGAGCTTTCTTT.